The source of this T cell receptor beta chain is a study of blood T cells in healthy people across ages (dated by TCRdb to about 2015). Some background on the complete study: In model experiments, template switching captured roughly one uniquely barcoded TCR beta cDNA molecule for every two T cells. The study measured age-related changes in TCR beta repertoire diversity using deep sequencing normalized with unique cDNA molecular identifiers. The donors were divided into four age groups: young (average 16 years), middle-aged (about 39), aged (about 60) and long-lived (roughly 82). To avoid experimental bias, donors of different ages were distributed randomly across sequencing lanes. For two donors (one aged 18 to 29 and one aged 80 or older), the study analyzed two additional independent replicas of 1 million unique cDNA reads from the same blood draw. General findings and caveats noted by the study authors: Because the CMV infection status of the donors was unknown, age-related changes in expanded clonotypes may potentially have been confounded. As age increased, observed TCR beta diversity per million T cells dropped in a roughly linear way, and a significant reduction was already evident by age 40. Conclusive comparison of naive and antigen-experienced compartments was prevented by the profiling of bulk unsorted PBMCs. Total diversity estimates from one million sequenced T cells were considered lower bounds and underestimates. Observed TCR beta diversity correlated strongly with the percentage of naive T cells measured by flow cytometry. Compared with the aged group, the long-lived group had more naive CD4+ T cells, fewer expanded clones and increased TCR diversity, a pattern suggesting age selection.

The library was built by means of 5' RACE. Sequenced on an Illumina HiSeq 2500. The second PCR ran for roughly 7 to 11 cycles and used a J-beta primer mix along with a sample-barcoded 5' primer. A unique molecular identifier was introduced onto each TCR beta cDNA molecule by a template-switch 5' adaptor carrying 12 random nucleotides. At least 2.5 million CDR3-containing paired-end reads were obtained from each sample. First-strand cDNA was synthesized from all RNA with the Mint cDNA synthesis kit, primed by a TRBC-specific oligonucleotide. All cDNA was treated with uracil-DNA glycosylase and then went through a first 18-cycle PCR with the universal primers M1SS and BC2_uni_R. Under the source paper's analysis protocol: For normalization, 1 million high-quality reads were randomly selected from each sample, with every read carrying a distinct molecular identifier. Instead of being binned into consensus sequences, reads that shared molecular identifiers were thrown out. MiTCR, with a Q25 quality threshold and the strictest error-elimination algorithm, was used for CDR3 identification, clonotype clustering and error correction. A nonparametric unseen species model using Euler transformation provided a lower-bound estimate of total TCR beta diversity. The public sequencing data were trimmed at Q25 with fastp and processed into clonotypes with MiXCR by TCRdb, which kept only in-frame beta chains. Records with the same CDR3 protein are collapsed into one entry carrying the most frequent genes and DNA. The V and J calls and clone size come from TCRdb's table, not from the authors' own analysis. The sample table contains roughly 1,500,000 distinct CDR3 sequences; only one count was recorded for around 39% of them. Roughly 7.9% of the sample is in the top ten clones.

Systemically healthy Caucasian individuals from Russia, around 39 in total and aged roughly 6 to 100 years, were included as donors. Around 9.8 milliliters of peripheral blood were collected from each donor into EDTA-treated Vacutainer tubes. Ficoll-Paque density-gradient centrifugation was used to isolate PBMCs, with at least 7 million per sample. Total RNA, at least 6 micrograms per sample, was extracted from PBMCs with Trizol reagent. The percentages of naive CD45RAhigh/CD27high T cells were determined by flow cytometry on a PBMC aliquot from every donor. About this clonotype itself: The target of this receptor is not known. No base quality values were provided; no much bigger clone lies one nucleotide off.

This clonotype was obtained from a woman in her late teens or twenties in good health. Sequencing input: blood.

The CDR3 reads CASSGGRGSSYNSPLHF. The DNA sequence reads TGTGCCAGCAGCGGTGGCCGGGGGAGCTCCTATAATTCACCCCTCCACTTT. In this chain, TRBV7-9 is recombined with TRBJ1-6; TRBD1 is a possible D gene, resting on 5 matching bases. The germline V gene (reference sequence) sets CDR1 to SEHNR and CDR2 to FQNEAQ. The CDR3 contains 17 residues, cysteine and phenylalanine counted. Only the CDR3 DNA is retained, 51 bases long and in frame from the first base. The junction shows trimming of 5 bases on V and 0 bases on J, plus 14 bases between the germline ends.